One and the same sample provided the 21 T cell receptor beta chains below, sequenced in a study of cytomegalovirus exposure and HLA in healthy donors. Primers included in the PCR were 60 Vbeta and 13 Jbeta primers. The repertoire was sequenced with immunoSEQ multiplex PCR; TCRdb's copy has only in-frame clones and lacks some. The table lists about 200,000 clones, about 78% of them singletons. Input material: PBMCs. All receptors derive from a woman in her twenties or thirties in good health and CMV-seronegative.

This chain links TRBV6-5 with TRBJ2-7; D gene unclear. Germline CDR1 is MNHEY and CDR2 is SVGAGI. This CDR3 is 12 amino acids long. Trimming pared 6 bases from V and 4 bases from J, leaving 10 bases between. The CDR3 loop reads CASSTGDYEQYF. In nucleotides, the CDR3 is TGTGCCAGCAGCACGGGTGATTACGAGCAGTACTTC.

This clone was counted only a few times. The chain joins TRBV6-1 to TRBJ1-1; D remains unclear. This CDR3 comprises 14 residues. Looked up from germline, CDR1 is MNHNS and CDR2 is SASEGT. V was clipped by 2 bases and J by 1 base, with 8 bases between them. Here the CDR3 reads CASSEWSGNTEAFF. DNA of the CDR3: TGTGCCAGCAGTGAATGGTCAGGGAACACTGAAGCTTTCTTT.

CDR3 region: CATRHTGDEKLFF. The CDR3 coding sequence is TGTGCCACCCGCCACACAGGGGATGAAAAACTGTTTTTT. The chain has TRBV6-6 and TRBJ1-4; 7 nucleotides agree with TRBD1. The CDR3 length is 13 residues. Trimming removed 10 bases from V and 6 bases from J; junction bases left unmatched: 8. Germline CDR1 reads MNHNY; CDR2 reads SVGAGI (reference sequence).

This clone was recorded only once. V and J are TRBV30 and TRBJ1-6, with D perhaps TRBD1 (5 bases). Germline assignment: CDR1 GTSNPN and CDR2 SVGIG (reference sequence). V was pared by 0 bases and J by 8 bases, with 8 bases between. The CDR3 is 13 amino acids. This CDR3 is CAWSVQAYSPLHF. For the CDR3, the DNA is TGTGCCTGGAGTGTACAGGCTTATTCACCCCTCCACTTT. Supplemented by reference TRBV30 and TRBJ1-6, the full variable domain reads SQTIHQWPATLVQPVGSPLSLECTVEGTSNPNLYWYRQAAGRGLQLLFYSVGIGQISSEVPQNLSASRPQDRQFILSSKKLLLSDSGFYLCAWSVQAYSPLHFGNGTRLTVT.

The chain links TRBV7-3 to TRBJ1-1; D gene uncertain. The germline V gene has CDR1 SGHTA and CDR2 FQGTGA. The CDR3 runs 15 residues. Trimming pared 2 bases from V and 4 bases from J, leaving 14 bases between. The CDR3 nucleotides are TGTGCCAGCAGCTTACAGGCCCACGGCGCCACTGAAGCTTTCTTT. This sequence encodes CASSLQAHGATEAFF.

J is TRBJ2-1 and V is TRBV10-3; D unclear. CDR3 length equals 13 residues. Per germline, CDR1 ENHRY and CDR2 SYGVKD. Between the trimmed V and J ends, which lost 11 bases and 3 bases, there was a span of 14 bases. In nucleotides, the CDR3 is TGTGCCGCCTTAGGAGACTTCTACAATGAGCAGTTCTTC. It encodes CAALGDFYNEQFF.

The CDR3 region has the DNA TGTGCCAGCAGTGAGACGGGGTTGAACACTGAAGCTTTCTTT. This sequence encodes CASSETGLNTEAFF. V usage is TRBV6-4 and J usage is TRBJ1-1; D uncertain. V dropped 3 bases and J dropped 0 bases, with 8 bases sitting between them. Germline assignment: CDR1 MRHNA and CDR2 SNTAGT. This CDR3 contains 14 residues.

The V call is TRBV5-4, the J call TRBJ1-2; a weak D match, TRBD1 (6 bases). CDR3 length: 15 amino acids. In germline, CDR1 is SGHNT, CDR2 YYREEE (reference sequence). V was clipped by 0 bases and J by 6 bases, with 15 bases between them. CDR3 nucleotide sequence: TGTGCCAGCAGCTTGGGTACACTGGCAGGGGATGGCTACACCTTC. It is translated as CASSLGTLAGDGYTF.

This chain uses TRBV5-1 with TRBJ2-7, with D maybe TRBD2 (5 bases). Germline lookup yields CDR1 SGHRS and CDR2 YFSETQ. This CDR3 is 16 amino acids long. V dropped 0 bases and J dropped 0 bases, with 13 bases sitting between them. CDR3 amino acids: CASSLEPGTSSYEQYF. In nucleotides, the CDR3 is TGCGCCAGCAGCTTGGAACCAGGAACTAGCTCCTACGAGCAGTACTTC.

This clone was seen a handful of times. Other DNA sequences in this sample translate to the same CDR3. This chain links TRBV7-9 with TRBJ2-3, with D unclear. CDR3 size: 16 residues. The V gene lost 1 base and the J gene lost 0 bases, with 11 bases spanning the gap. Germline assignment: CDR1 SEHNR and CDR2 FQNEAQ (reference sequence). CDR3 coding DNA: TGTGCCAGCAGCTTAGGAGGAACCACTAGCACAGATACGCAGTATTTT. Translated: CASSLGGTTSTDTQYF.

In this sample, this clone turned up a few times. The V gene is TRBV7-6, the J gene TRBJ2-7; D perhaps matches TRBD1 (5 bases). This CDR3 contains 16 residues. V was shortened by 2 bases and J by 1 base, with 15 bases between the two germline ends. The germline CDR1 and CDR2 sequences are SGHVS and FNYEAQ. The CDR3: CASSLRSTVSSYEQYF. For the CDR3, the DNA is TGTGCCAGCAGCTTAAGGTCGACAGTCTCTTCCTACGAGCAGTACTTC.

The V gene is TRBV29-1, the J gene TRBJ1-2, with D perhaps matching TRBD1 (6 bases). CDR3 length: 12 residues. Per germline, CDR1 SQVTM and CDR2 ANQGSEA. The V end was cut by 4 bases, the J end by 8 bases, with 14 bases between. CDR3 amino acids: CSVGAGQSGYTF. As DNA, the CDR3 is TGCAGCGTTGGGGCCGGACAGAGCGGCTACACCTTC.

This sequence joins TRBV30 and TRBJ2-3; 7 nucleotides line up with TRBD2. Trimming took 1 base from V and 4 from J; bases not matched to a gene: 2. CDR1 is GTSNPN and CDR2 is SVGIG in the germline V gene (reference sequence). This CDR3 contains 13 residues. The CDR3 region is CAWSAGGPDTQYF. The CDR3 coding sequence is TGTGCCTGGAGTGCGGGAGGTCCAGATACGCAGTATTTT.

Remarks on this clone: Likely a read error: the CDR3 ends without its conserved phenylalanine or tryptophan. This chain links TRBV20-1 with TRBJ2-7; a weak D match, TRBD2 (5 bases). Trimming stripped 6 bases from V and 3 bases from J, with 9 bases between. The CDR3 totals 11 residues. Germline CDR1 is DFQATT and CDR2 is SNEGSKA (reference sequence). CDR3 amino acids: CSAPRDYEQYL. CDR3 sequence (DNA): TGCAGTGCCCCGAGGGACTACGAGCAGTACCTC.

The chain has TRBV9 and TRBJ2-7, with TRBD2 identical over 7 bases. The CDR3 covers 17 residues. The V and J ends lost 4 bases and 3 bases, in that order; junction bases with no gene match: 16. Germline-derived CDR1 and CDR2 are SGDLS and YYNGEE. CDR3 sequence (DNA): TGTGCCAGCAGCCCGGGGGGTGGGTTATCGTCCTTCTACGAGCAGTACTTC. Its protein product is CASSPGGGLSSFYEQYF.

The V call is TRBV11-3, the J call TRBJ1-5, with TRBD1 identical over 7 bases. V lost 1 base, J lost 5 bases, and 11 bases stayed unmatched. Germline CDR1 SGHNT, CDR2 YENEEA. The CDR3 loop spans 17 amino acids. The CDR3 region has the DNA TGTGCCAGCAGCTTAGTCCATCTAGTCCAGGGGGATCAGCCCCAGCATTTT. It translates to CASSLVHLVQGDQPQHF.

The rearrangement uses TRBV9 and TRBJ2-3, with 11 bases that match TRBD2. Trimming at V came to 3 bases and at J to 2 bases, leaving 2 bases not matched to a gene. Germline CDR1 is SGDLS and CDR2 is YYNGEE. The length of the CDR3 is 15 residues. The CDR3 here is CASSGLAGSTDTQYF. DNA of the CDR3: TGTGCCAGCAGCGGACTAGCGGGATCCACAGATACGCAGTATTTT.

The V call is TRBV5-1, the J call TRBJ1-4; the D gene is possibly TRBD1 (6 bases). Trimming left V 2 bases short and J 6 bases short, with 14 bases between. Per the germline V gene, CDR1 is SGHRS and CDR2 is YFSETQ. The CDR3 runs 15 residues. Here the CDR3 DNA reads TGCGCCAGCAGCTTAGGTACAGGGTTAGATGAAAAACTGTTTTTT. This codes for CASSLGTGLDEKLFF.

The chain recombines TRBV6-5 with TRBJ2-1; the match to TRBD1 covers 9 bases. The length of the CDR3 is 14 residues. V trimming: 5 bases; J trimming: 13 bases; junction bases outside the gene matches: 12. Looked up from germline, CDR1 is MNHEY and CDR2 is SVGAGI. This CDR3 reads CASSPVTGTGIQFF. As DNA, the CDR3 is TGTGCCAGCAGTCCTGTGACCGGGACAGGGATTCAGTTCTTC.

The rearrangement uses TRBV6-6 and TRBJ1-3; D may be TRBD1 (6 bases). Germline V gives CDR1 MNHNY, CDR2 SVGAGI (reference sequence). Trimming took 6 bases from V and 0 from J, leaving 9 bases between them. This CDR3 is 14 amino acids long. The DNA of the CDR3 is TGTGCCAGCAGGACAGGCCTCTCTGGAAACACCATATATTTT. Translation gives CASRTGLSGNTIYF.

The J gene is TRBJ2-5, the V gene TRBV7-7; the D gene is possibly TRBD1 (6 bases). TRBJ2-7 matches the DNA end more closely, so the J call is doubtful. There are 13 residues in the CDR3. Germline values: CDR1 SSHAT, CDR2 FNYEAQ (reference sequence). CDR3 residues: CASSPTQGNEQYF. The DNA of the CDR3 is TGTGCCAGCAGCCCGACCCAGGGGAACGAGCAGTACTTC.